The T cell receptor beta chain under discussion was sequenced for a study of memory CD4+ T cells and cytomegalovirus serostatus. Single viable CD3+CD4+CD8-CD45RO+ cells were sorted as the memory CD4+ T cells. A note on this clone: At one end, the junction sequence differs from germline, possibly due to a read error.

Germline loops: CDR1 MNHNS, CDR2 SASEGT. There are 15 residues in the CDR3. TCRdb keeps only in-frame clones here, not all; method: immunoSEQ multiplex PCR. Altogether fewer than 40,000 clones are present, around 80% being singletons, with the ten largest covering under 6%. Material for sequencing was memory CD4+ T cells from blood. The receptor was derived from an adult in good health and CMV-seropositive. The J gene is TRBJ2-2, the V gene TRBV6-1, with D perhaps matching TRBD1 or TRBD2 (6 bases each). Here the CDR3 DNA reads TGTGCCAGCAGCGAAGTGGGGGCGGGGTCCGGGGAGCTGTTTTTT. Its protein is CASSEVGAGSGELFF.